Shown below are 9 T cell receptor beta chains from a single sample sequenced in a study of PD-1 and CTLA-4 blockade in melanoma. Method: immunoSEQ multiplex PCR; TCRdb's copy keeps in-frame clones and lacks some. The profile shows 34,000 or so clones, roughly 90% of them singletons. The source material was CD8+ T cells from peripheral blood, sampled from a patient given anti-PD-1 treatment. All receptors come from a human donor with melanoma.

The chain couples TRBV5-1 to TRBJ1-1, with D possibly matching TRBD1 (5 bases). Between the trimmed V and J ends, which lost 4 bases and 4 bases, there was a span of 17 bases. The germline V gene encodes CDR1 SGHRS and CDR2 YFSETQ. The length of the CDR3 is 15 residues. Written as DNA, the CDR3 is TGCGCCAGCAGCAGCGGGGACTACCAGATCACTGAAGCTTTCTTT. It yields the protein CASSSGDYQITEAFF.

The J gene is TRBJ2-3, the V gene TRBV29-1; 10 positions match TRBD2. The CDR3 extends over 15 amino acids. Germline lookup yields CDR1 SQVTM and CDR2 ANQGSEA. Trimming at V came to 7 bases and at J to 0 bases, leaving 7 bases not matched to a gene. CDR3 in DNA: TGCAGCGCCGATACTAGCGGGGCTAGCACAGATACGCAGTATTTT. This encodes CSADTSGASTDTQYF.

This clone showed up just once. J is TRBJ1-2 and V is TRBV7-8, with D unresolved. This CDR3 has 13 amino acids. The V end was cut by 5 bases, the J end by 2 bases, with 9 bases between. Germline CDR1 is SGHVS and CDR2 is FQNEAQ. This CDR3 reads CASSPSGNYGYTF. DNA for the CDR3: TGTGCCAGCAGCCCGTCTGGGAACTATGGCTACACCTTC. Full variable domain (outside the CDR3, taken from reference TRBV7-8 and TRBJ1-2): GAGVSQSPRYKVAKRGQDVALRCDPISGHVSLFWYQQALGQGPEFLTYFQNEAQLDKSGLPSDRFFAERPEGSVSTLKIQRTQQEDSAVYLCASSPSGNYGYTFGSGTRLTVV.

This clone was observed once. The CDR3 bases are TGTGCCAGCACCCCGGGCGCCGGCCAAGAGACCCAGTACTTC. This sequence encodes CASTPGAGQETQYF. V gene TRBV9 combines with J gene TRBJ2-5; D unclear. There are 14 residues in the CDR3. Germline CDR1 and CDR2: SGDLS and YYNGEE. V was trimmed by 6 bases and J by 1 base, leaving 13 bases between them.

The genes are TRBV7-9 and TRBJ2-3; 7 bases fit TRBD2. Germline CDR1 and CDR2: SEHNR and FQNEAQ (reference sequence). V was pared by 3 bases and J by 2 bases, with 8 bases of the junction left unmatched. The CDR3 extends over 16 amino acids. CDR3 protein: CASSFEAGQITDTQYF. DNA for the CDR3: TGTGCCAGCAGCTTTGAAGCGGGGCAGATCACAGATACGCAGTATTTT.

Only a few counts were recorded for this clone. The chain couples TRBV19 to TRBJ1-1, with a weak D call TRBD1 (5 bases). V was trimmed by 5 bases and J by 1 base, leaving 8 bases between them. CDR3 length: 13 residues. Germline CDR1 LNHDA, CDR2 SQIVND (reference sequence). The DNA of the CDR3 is TGTGCCAGTAGTTCTAGGGGGAACACTGAAGCTTTCTTT. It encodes CASSSRGNTEAFF. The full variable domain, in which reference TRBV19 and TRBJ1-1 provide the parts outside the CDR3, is DGGITQSPKYLFRKEGQNVTLSCEQNLNHDAMYWYRQDPGQGLRLIYYSQIVNDFQKGDIAEGYSVSREKKESFPLTVTSAQKNPTAFYLCASSSRGNTEAFFGQGTRLTVV.

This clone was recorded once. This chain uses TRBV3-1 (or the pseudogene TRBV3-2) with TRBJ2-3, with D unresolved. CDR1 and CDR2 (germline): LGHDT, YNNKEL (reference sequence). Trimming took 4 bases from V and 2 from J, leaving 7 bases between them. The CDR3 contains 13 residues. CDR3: CASSPGHTDTQYF. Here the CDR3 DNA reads TGTGCCAGCAGCCCGGGTCACACAGATACGCAGTATTTT.

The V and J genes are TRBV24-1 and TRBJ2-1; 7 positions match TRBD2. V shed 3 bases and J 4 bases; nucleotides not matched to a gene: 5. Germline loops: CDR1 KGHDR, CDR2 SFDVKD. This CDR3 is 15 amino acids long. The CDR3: CATSDALGGYNEQFF. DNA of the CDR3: TGTGCCACCAGTGATGCTCTCGGGGGGTACAATGAGCAGTTCTTC.

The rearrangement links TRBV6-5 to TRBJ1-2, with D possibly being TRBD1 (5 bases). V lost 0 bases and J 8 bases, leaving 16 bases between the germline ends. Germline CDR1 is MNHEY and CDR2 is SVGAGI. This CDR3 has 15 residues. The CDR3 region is CASSYSKALGGGYTF. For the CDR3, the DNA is TGTGCCAGCAGTTACTCGAAGGCCCTCGGGGGGGGCTACACCTTC.